This passage covers 27 T cell receptor beta chains from one sample sequenced in a study of T cells in Graves' hyperthyroidism and ophthalmopathy. Researchers amplified the TCR beta CDR3 regions from RNA transcripts. When the TCR CDR3 underwent first-round RT-PCR, the HTBI primer set was used. MiXCR, applied by TCRdb to the multiplex PCR reads, yields one record per CDR3 protein. Here the sample spans about 290,000 distinct CDR3 sequences, nearly 15% being singletons. Sequenced: blood. These receptors originate from a woman aged 45 to 65 with Graves' hyperthyroidism that later progressed to Graves' ophthalmopathy.

The table lists this clonotype with a few counts. V is TRBV7-9 and J is TRBJ2-3; 8 positions match TRBD2. The CDR3 has 16 residues. Trimming cost V 4 bases and J 1 base; bases outside gene matches: 7. Germline V gives CDR1 SEHNR, CDR2 FQNEAQ (reference sequence). CDR3 bases: TGTGCCAGCAGCTCTAGGCCTAGCGGGCGCACAGATACGCAGTATTTT. Its protein product is CASSSRPSGRTDTQYF.

This clonotype occurred many times. The rearrangement links TRBV10-3 to TRBJ2-7; TRBD1 might be the D (5 bases). Germline V lookup: CDR1 ENHRY, CDR2 SYGVKD. V lost 4 bases and J lost 3, with 13 bases in between. The CDR3 is made up of 14 amino acids. This CDR3 is CAISGRTGNYEQYF. In nucleotides, the CDR3 is TGTGCCATCAGTGGGAGAACAGGAAACTACGAGCAGTACTTC.

In this sample, this clonotype turned up many times. This sequence joins TRBV29-1 and TRBJ2-1, with 9 nucleotides matching TRBD2. The CDR3 is 14 amino acids. The V segment lost 7 bases and the J segment 7 bases; nucleotides outside the gene matches: 11. In germline, CDR1 is SQVTM, CDR2 ANQGSEA. DNA for the CDR3: TGCAGCGGTAGCGGGAGTGAGAATGGGAATGAGCAGTTCTTC. Encoded protein: CSGSGSENGNEQFF.

This clonotype has at least ten counts. The chain employs TRBV24-1 and TRBJ1-1; D remains unclear. Germline values: CDR1 KGHDR, CDR2 SFDVKD. The CDR3 has 14 amino acids. Trimming shortened V by 4 bases and J by 6 bases, and 14 bases separated the two germline ends. CDR3 sequence reads: CATSDATAPSEAFF. CDR3 DNA: TGTGCCACCAGTGACGCCACCGCACCGTCTGAAGCTTTCTTT.

This clonotype was observed many times. This chain connects TRBV3-1 to TRBJ1-2; TRBD1 aligns across 9 bases. Germline V gives CDR1 LGHDT, CDR2 YNNKEL (reference sequence). The CDR3 is 14 residues long. J lost 4 bases, V lost 5 bases, and 5 bases had no gene match. In DNA form, the CDR3 reads TGTGCCAGCAGCGACACAGGGGGCGTCTATGGCTACACCTTC. Residues: CASSDTGGVYGYTF.

The rearrangement uses TRBV5-6 and TRBJ2-7; 8 bases match TRBD2. The CDR3 sequence is 14 residues long. CDR1 and CDR2 (germline): SGHDT, YYEEEE. V was clipped by 4 bases and J by 5 bases; unmatched bases: 8. CDR3: CASSHGGGADEQYF. The CDR3 DNA reads TGTGCCAGCAGCCACGGGGGGGGGGCGGACGAGCAGTACTTC.

This clonotype was seen ten or more times. V and J are TRBV2 and TRBJ2-7; no clear D. The CDR3 consists of 13 residues. Germline V gives CDR1 SNHLY, CDR2 FYNNEI. Trimming took 4 bases from V and 6 from J, leaving 13 bases between them. The CDR3 region is CASSVGSLGEQYF. The CDR3 DNA reads as TGTGCCAGCAGTGTTGGGTCCCTCGGCGAGCAGTACTTC.

This clonotype was seen a handful of times. This chain joins TRBV12-3 or TRBV12-4 and TRBJ2-7; D is tentatively TRBD1 or TRBD2 (5 bases each). This CDR3 region has 14 residues. V was clipped by 3 bases and J by 2 bases, with 11 bases between them. CDR3 DNA sequence: TGTGCCAGCAGTTTGGGGGACCGAACCTACGAGCAGTACTTC. Translated, it gives CASSLGDRTYEQYF.

V and J are TRBV7-9 and TRBJ2-5; the D is unclear. The CDR3 covers 12 residues. Germline lookup yields CDR1 SEHNR and CDR2 FQNEAQ (reference sequence). Deletions cut 5 bases from V and 4 bases from J, with 8 bases between. The CDR3 loop is CASSLHPETQYF. The CDR3 nucleotides are TGTGCCAGCAGCCTCCACCCAGAGACCCAGTACTTC.

This chain connects TRBV29-1 to TRBJ2-5; 7 nucleotides align to TRBD1. The trim removed 3 bases at V and 4 bases at J, leaving 5 bases unmatched. CDR3 size: 13 residues. CDR1 SQVTM and CDR2 ANQGSEA come from the germline V gene. The CDR3 loop reads CSVDDRVRETQYF. As DNA, the CDR3 is TGCAGCGTTGACGACAGGGTACGAGAGACCCAGTACTTC.

This clonotype was seen a few times. The rearrangement joins TRBV20-1 to TRBJ1-2, with 9 bases matching TRBD1. V dropped 3 bases and J dropped 5; count of bases not matched to a gene: 4. Germline V gene sequence: CDR1 DFQATT, CDR2 SNEGSKA (reference sequence). The CDR3 contains 13 residues. CDR3 DNA: TGCAGTGCTAGCAGGACAGGGGATTATGGCTACACCTTC. Translating it yields CSASRTGDYGYTF.

The chain links TRBV28 to TRBJ1-2; D gene uncertain. Germline V lookup: CDR1 MDHEN, CDR2 SYDVKM. The CDR3 covers 12 residues. Trimming left V 8 bases short and J 2 bases short, with 9 bases between. The CDR3 nucleotides are TGTGCCAGCTCGGCTGGGAACTATGGCTACACCTTC. Protein: CASSAGNYGYTF.

The table lists this clonotype with many counts. This chain uses TRBV18 with TRBJ1-3; 8 bases align to TRBD1. Germline V gene sequence: CDR1 KGHSH, CDR2 LQKENI. Trimming took 6 bases from V and 0 from J; bases not matched to a gene: 7. The CDR3 length is 16 residues. The CDR3 here is CASSRGQGDSGNTIYF. DNA of the CDR3: TGTGCCAGCTCCCGCGGACAGGGAGACTCTGGAAACACCATATATTTT. Using reference TRBV18 and TRBJ1-3 for the parts outside the CDR3, the full variable domain is NAGVMQNPRHLVRRRGQEARLRCSPMKGHSHVYWYRQLPEEGLKFMVYLQKENIIDESGMPKERFSAEFPKEGPSILRIQQVVRGDSAAYFCASSRGQGDSGNTIYFGEGSWLTVV.

The chain recombines TRBV19 with TRBJ2-1; 12 bases map to TRBD2. The CDR3 length is 15 residues. Germline-derived CDR1 and CDR2 are LNHDA and SQIVND (reference sequence). V shed 6 bases and J 3 bases; nucleotides not matched to a gene: 3. CDR3 residues: CASRTSGSFYNEQFF. The CDR3 DNA follows: TGTGCCAGTAGGACTAGCGGGAGCTTCTACAATGAGCAGTTCTTC.

This clonotype has more than one count but fewer than ten. Here the CDR3 reads CSVGTSGFYEQYF. The DNA for the CDR3 is TGCAGTGTCGGGACTAGCGGCTTCTACGAGCAGTACTTC. The gene calls are TRBV20-1 and TRBJ2-7; 11 nucleotides agree with TRBD2. This CDR3 region has 13 residues. Trimming removed 7 bases from V and 3 bases from J; junction bases left unmatched: 5. CDR1 DFQATT and CDR2 SNEGSKA come from the germline V gene (reference sequence).

The rearrangement uses TRBV28 and TRBJ1-1; 7 bases map to TRBD1. The V gene end was trimmed by 6 bases and the J gene end by 10 bases; junction bases not matched to a gene: 14. The germline V gene has CDR1 MDHEN and CDR2 SYDVKM. The CDR3 runs 14 residues. The CDR3 sequence: CASRGPGQAGVAFF. The CDR3 DNA reads as TGTGCCAGCAGGGGGCCCGGACAGGCCGGGGTAGCTTTCTTT.

This clonotype was seen many times. The chain joins TRBV6-4 to TRBJ2-1, with unresolved D. The ends were cut back, 4 bases at V and 5 bases at J, with 9 bases in the middle. The CDR3 is 13 amino acids. Germline V CDR1 and CDR2: MRHNA, SNTAGT. DNA of the CDR3: TGTGCCAGCAGTGTAAAGGAACACAATGAGCAGTTCTTC. Residues: CASSVKEHNEQFF.

At least ten counts were recorded for this clonotype. The gene calls are TRBV3-1 and TRBJ2-5; D may correspond to TRBD1 or TRBD2 (5 bases each). Trimming cost V 2 bases and J 2 bases, with 18 bases left between them. The germline CDR1 and CDR2 sequences are LGHDT and YNNKEL (reference sequence). The CDR3 loop spans 17 amino acids. The CDR3 loop reads CASSQRETGTSQETQYF. The CDR3 DNA reads TGTGCCAGCAGCCAAAGGGAAACCGGGACGTCACAAGAGACCCAGTACTTC.

Comments on this clonotype: The final CDR3 position lacks the conserved phenylalanine or tryptophan, pointing to a likely read error. The chain links TRBV6-1 to TRBJ1-2; D ambiguous. The V and J ends lost 4 bases and 0 bases respectively, with 12 bases between them. The CDR3 is made up of 15 amino acids. Per germline, CDR1 MNHNS and CDR2 SASEGT. The CDR3 DNA follows: TGTGCCAGCAGTGGGTTTGGCACCTCTAACTATGGCTACACCCTC. Its protein product is CASSGFGTSNYGYTL.

Notes on this clonotype: It may be a read error: a sequence one base away is much more abundant. The chain has TRBV20-1 and TRBJ2-2; 7 nucleotides line up with TRBD2. This CDR3 region has 14 residues. Germline CDR1 reads DFQATT; CDR2 reads SNEGSKA (reference sequence). The CDR3 bases are TGCGGTGCTAGAGTTGGCGGGAGTGACGGGGAGCTGTTTTTT. Translation: CGARVGGSDGELFF.

This clonotype showed up many times. The V and J genes are TRBV11-2 and TRBJ1-6; D unclear. The V end was cut by 1 base, the J end by 3 bases, with 7 bases between. Germline CDR1 reads SGHAT; CDR2 reads FQNNGV. This CDR3 is built from 15 residues. CDR3 coding DNA: TGTGCCAGCAGCTTAGGGCCAGGCTATAATTCACCCCTCCACTTT. Amino acids: CASSLGPGYNSPLHF.

This chain uses TRBV10-3 with TRBJ2-5; 8 bases line up with TRBD1. The CDR3 is 14 amino acids. CDR1 and CDR2 (germline): ENHRY, SYGVKD. The J segment lost 2 bases and the V segment lost 5 bases, leaving 4 bases of the junction unmatched. CDR3 sequence reads: CAISTGQEQETQYF. The CDR3 region has the DNA TGTGCCATCAGTACGGGACAGGAACAAGAGACCCAGTACTTC.

This clonotype was detected ten times or more. One junction end disagrees with the germline gene, perhaps due to a read error. The V call is TRBV7-7, the J call TRBJ2-7; unclear D gene. The V gene's germline CDR1 is SSHAT and CDR2 FNYEAQ (reference sequence). CDR3 size: 14 residues. CDR3 region: CASSLSEGYYEQYF. The CDR3 DNA follows: TGTGCTAGCAGCTTAAGCGAAGGGTACTACGAGCAGTACTTC.

The chain combines TRBV27 with TRBJ2-2, with D possibly matching TRBD1 (6 bases). Germline CDR1 MNHEY, CDR2 SMNVEV (reference sequence). The CDR3 runs to 16 residues. Deletions cut 6 bases from V and 8 bases from J, with 22 bases between. For the CDR3, the DNA is TGTGCCAGCAGCCACCGAGGCGGCAGGGGTGCAGGGGAGCTGTTTTTT. Its translation: CASSHRGGRGAGELFF.

The table lists this clonotype with a few counts. The V call is TRBV7-9, the J call TRBJ2-1; D is undetermined. This CDR3 is 18 amino acids long. The ends were cut back, 6 bases at V and 8 bases at J, with 29 bases in the middle. Germline V gene data show CDR1 as SEHNR and CDR2 as FQNEAQ (reference sequence). The CDR3 here is CASRDTLRALPLVYEQFF. Written as DNA, the CDR3 is TGTGCCAGCAGGGATACGTTAAGGGCCCTCCCCCTCGTCTATGAGCAGTTCTTC.

This clonotype has a count of ten or more. This chain joins TRBV27 and TRBJ2-3, with D tentatively TRBD2 (6 bases). This CDR3 spans 14 amino acids. Per the germline V gene, CDR1 is MNHEY and CDR2 is SMNVEV (reference sequence). V lost 6 bases and J 2 bases, leaving 12 bases between the germline ends. The CDR3 region has the DNA TGTGCCAGCAGAAGGCTAGCGATCACAGATACGCAGTATTTT. This translates into CASRRLAITDTQYF.

V is TRBV27 and J is TRBJ2-7; 8 bases fit TRBD2. The CDR3 contains 14 residues. Unmatched junction bases numbered 4, after V lost 5 bases and J lost 1 base. Germline values: CDR1 MNHEY, CDR2 SMNVEV (reference sequence). CDR3 sequence reads: CASSPIAGSYEQYF. The CDR3 DNA follows: TGTGCCAGCAGTCCTATAGCGGGGTCCTACGAGCAGTACTTC.